The 30 T cell receptor beta chains below all came from one sample that was sequenced in a study of T cells expressing NK-cell markers. TCRdb re-called the 5' RACE reads; one entry per CDR3 protein, DNA not given. Seen in this sample are about 540,000 distinct CDR3 sequences; the ten most common clones hold approximately 3.6%. The sequencing sample was made of blood T cells: a sorted CD56 or NKG2C T cell subset, CD4+ or CD8+ T cells, or bulk PBMC T cells (not recorded which). These receptors came from a young man in good health.

This chain connects TRBV9 to TRBJ1-5; TCRdb's D gene call, TRBD1, goes unchecked for lack of DNA. CDR1 is SGDLS and CDR2 is YYNGEE in the germline V gene. There are 18 residues in the CDR3. The chain's CDR3 is CASSALDRGLKLNQPQHF. The whole variable domain, filled in from reference TRBV9 and TRBJ1-5, reads DSGVTQTPKHLITATGQRVTLRCSPRSGDLSVYWYQQSLDQGLQFLIQYYNGEERAKGNILERFSAQQFPDLHSELNLSSLELGDSALYFCASSALDRGLKLNQPQHFGDGTRLSIL.

The rearrangement links TRBV27 to TRBJ2-1; TCRdb lists TRBD1, though no DNA is available to test this call. In germline, CDR1 is MNHEY, CDR2 SMNVEV (reference sequence). This CDR3 has 15 residues. Here the CDR3 reads CASSFSGDKHNEQFF.

This chain links TRBV5-1 with TRBJ2-4; the TRBD1 assignment by TCRdb is unverifiable without DNA. The CDR3 has 15 amino acids. Germline V gene data show CDR1 as SGHRS and CDR2 as YFSETQ. This CDR3 reads CASSSHREPKNIQYF. The full variable domain, rest sourced from reference TRBV5-1 and TRBJ2-4, is KAGVTQTPRYLIKTRGQQVTLSCSPISGHRSVSWYQQTPGQGLQFLFEYFSETQRNKGNFPGRFSGRQFSNSRSEMNVSTLELGDSALYLCASSSHREPKNIQYFGAGTRLSVL.

V gene TRBV15 combines with J gene TRBJ2-2; the D call of TRBD1 rests on TCRdb alone, since no DNA is present to check it. The CDR3 consists of 15 residues. The germline V gene encodes CDR1 LNHNV and CDR2 YYDKDF (reference sequence). This CDR3 is CATSERQVDTGELFF.

The rearrangement links TRBV20-1 to TRBJ1-2; there is no DNA to check the TCRdb D call of TRBD1. Germline-derived CDR1 and CDR2 are DFQATT and SNEGSKA (reference sequence). There are 13 residues in the CDR3. The chain's CDR3 is CSAGPQGSYGYTF.

The chain employs TRBV7-6 and TRBJ2-7; TCRdb's D gene call, TRBD2, goes unchecked for lack of DNA. Germline loops: CDR1 SGHVS, CDR2 FNYEAQ. The CDR3 has 15 residues. The CDR3 loop is CASSPTSGTSYEQYF.

This sequence joins TRBV7-7 and TRBJ2-1; TCRdb's D gene call, TRBD2, goes unchecked for lack of DNA. Germline V gene sequence: CDR1 SSHAT, CDR2 FNYEAQ (reference sequence). The CDR3 sequence is 14 residues long. Here the CDR3 reads CASSLAPSGGKQFF.

V is TRBV4-3 and J is TRBJ1-2; the D gene TCRdb calls, TRBD1, cannot be checked with no DNA. The germline V gene encodes CDR1 LGHNA and CDR2 YSLEER. The length of the CDR3 is 17 residues. The CDR3: CASSQAHTGSQGYGYTF.

The gene calls are TRBV30 and TRBJ2-2; TCRdb picks TRBD1, but there is no DNA to check that call. The CDR3 covers 14 residues. The germline V gene encodes CDR1 GTSNPN and CDR2 SVGIG (reference sequence). The CDR3 here is CAWRPDRNTGELFF.

The chain uses TRBV29-1 and TRBJ1-2. The V gene's germline CDR1 is SQVTM and CDR2 ANQGSEA. The CDR3 length is 13 residues. The CDR3 here is CSVDVGGEGGYTF. Complete variable domain (other parts from reference TRBV29-1 and TRBJ1-2): SAVISQKPSRDICQRGTSLTIQCQVDSQVTMMFWYRQQPGQSLTLIATANQGSEATYESGFVIDKFPISRPNLTFSTLTVSNMSPEDSSIYLCSVDVGGEGGYTFGSGTRLTVV.

This sequence joins TRBV11-1 and TRBJ2-5; the TCRdb D gene call, TRBD1, has no DNA to confirm it. The CDR3 is 15 residues long. Germline CDR1 reads SGHAT; CDR2 reads FQDESV (reference sequence). The CDR3: CASSATGAGMETQYF.

CDR3 region: CASSRTRTETQYF. The rearrangement links TRBV12-3 or TRBV12-4 to TRBJ2-5; TCRdb's D call, TRBD2, is unchecked because there is no DNA. The CDR3 loop spans 13 amino acids.

The V call is TRBV5-1, the J call TRBJ1-3. Germline V CDR1 and CDR2: SGHRS, YFSETQ. This CDR3 comprises 13 residues. CDR3 sequence: CASSLNRGNTIYF.

The chain couples TRBV12-3 or TRBV12-4 to TRBJ1-1. The CDR3 length is 13 residues. The CDR3: CASSTQVNTEAFF.

This rearrangement joins TRBV5-4 to TRBJ2-1. This CDR3 has 14 residues. Germline CDR1 is SGHNT and CDR2 is YYREEE (reference sequence). The CDR3 sequence is CASSWGLVNNEQFF.

J is TRBJ2-3 and V is TRBV18; TCRdb picks TRBD2, but there is no DNA to check that call. The CDR3 runs 14 residues. Germline V lookup: CDR1 KGHSH, CDR2 LQKENI. CDR3 residues: CASSLGGLPDTQYF.

This rearrangement joins TRBV7-9 to TRBJ2-1; the TCRdb D gene call, TRBD1, has no DNA to confirm it. This CDR3 region has 12 residues. Germline CDR1 and CDR2: SEHNR and FQNEAQ (reference sequence). The CDR3 sequence is CASSPGGNEQFF. Full variable domain (remainder filled in from reference TRBV7-9 and TRBJ2-1): DTGVSQNPRHKITKRGQNVTFRCDPISEHNRLYWYRQTLGQGPEFLTYFQNEAQLEKSRLLSDRFSAERPKGSFSTLEIQRTEQGDSAMYLCASSPGGNEQFFGPGTRLTVL.

The chain links TRBV12-3 or TRBV12-4 to TRBJ1-5; TCRdb's assignment of TRBD1 cannot be checked, as there is no DNA. The CDR3 runs to 16 residues. The CDR3 region is CASSTAWTASNQPQHF.

J is TRBJ1-3 and V is TRBV7-2; TCRdb's D gene call, TRBD1, goes unchecked for lack of DNA. Germline-derived CDR1 and CDR2 are SGHTA and FQGNSA. The CDR3 covers 17 residues. The CDR3 spells CASSPPRLSPLRDTIYF.

The chain joins TRBV20-1 to TRBJ2-3; with no DNA, the TCRdb D assignment of TRBD1 cannot be verified. The CDR3 has 16 residues. CDR1 DFQATT and CDR2 SNEGSKA come from the germline V gene (reference sequence). CDR3: CSASRTGREGTDTQYF.

The chain carries TRBV7-9 and TRBJ1-5. The CDR3 sequence is 12 residues long. Per germline, CDR1 SEHNR and CDR2 FQNEAQ (reference sequence). CDR3 loop: CASSFFGQPQHF.

The chain combines TRBV5-6 with TRBJ1-5; absent DNA, TCRdb's TRBD1 call cannot be checked. Germline loops: CDR1 SGHDT, CDR2 YYEEEE. CDR3 length equals 17 residues. CDR3 loop: CASSLGPPGVGNQPQHF.

This sequence joins TRBV2 and TRBJ2-3. Germline V gene data show CDR1 as SNHLY and CDR2 as FYNNEI. The length of the CDR3 is 12 residues. The CDR3 spells CATYRRTDTQYF.

The chain recombines TRBV28 with TRBJ1-2; TCRdb names TRBD1, which stays unverified in the absence of DNA. The germline V gene encodes CDR1 MDHEN and CDR2 SYDVKM. This CDR3 spans 14 amino acids. This chain's CDR3 is CASSLSQGGVGYTF.

The CDR3 here is CSASPGARADTQYF. The rearrangement joins TRBV20-1 to TRBJ2-3; the D call of TRBD1 rests on TCRdb alone, since no DNA is present to check it. Germline V gene data show CDR1 as DFQATT and CDR2 as SNEGSKA (reference sequence). The CDR3 sequence is 14 residues long.

The CDR3 spells CASRFSGTDTQYF. The J gene is TRBJ2-3, the V gene TRBV6-1; as DNA is missing, the TRBD2 call by TCRdb cannot be tested. The CDR3 has 13 amino acids. Germline V gene sequence: CDR1 MNHNS, CDR2 SASEGT.

The chain has TRBV29-1 and TRBJ1-1. The CDR3 is 14 amino acids. The germline gives CDR1 SQVTM, CDR2 ANQGSEA. CDR3 sequence reads: CSSGGGRGSPEAFF.

The rearrangement joins TRBV5-5 to TRBJ2-2. Germline CDR1 reads SGHKS; CDR2 reads YYEKEE (reference sequence). CDR3 length: 15 amino acids. CDR3 loop: CASSLRDISTGELFF. The full variable domain, with the rest looked up from reference TRBV5-5 and TRBJ2-2, is DAGVTQSPTHLIKTRGQQVTLRCSPISGHKSVSWYQQVLGQGPQFIFQYYEKEERGRGNFPDRFSARQFPNYSSELNVNALLLGDSALYLCASSLRDISTGELFFGEGSRLTVL.

This chain uses TRBV15 with TRBJ2-3. Germline values: CDR1 LNHNV, CDR2 YYDKDF (reference sequence). There are 12 residues in the CDR3. CDR3 loop: CATSRDSWAQYF. The full variable domain, with the rest looked up from reference TRBV15 and TRBJ2-3, is DAMVIQNPRYQVTQFGKPVTLSCSQTLNHNVMYWYQQKSSQAPKLLFHYYDKDFNNEADTPDNFQSRRPNTSFCFLDIRSPGLGDTAMYLCATSRDSWAQYFGPGTRLTVL.

The rearrangement links TRBV12-3 or TRBV12-4 to TRBJ2-1; as DNA is missing, the TRBD2 call by TCRdb cannot be tested. This CDR3 has 14 amino acids. CDR3 amino acids: CASSKGSSYNEQFF.